This passage covers 20 T cell receptor beta chains from one sample sequenced in a study of T cell responses to AZD1222 COVID-19 vaccine. Produced via immunoSEQ multiplex PCR; TCRdb's table is partial and in-frame only. Of about 100,000 clones in the sample, approximately 87% were seen once. Here the sequenced sample was peripheral blood, taken on day 0 of AZD1222 vaccination. The source is an adult in good health.

The J gene is TRBJ2-5, the V gene TRBV6-2 or TRBV6-3; tentatively, D is TRBD1 (6 bases). Germline-derived CDR1 and CDR2 are MNHEY and SVGEGT. The CDR3 extends over 16 amino acids. V lost 6 bases and J lost 1, with 18 bases in between. The CDR3 spells CASSRPGVRGQETQYF. The CDR3 DNA reads TGTGCCAGCAGCCGTCCAGGGGTTCGGGGCCAAGAGACCCAGTACTTC.

The gene calls are TRBV5-1 and TRBJ1-3; D unclear. V lost 0 bases and J 0 bases, leaving 10 bases between the germline ends. Germline V gene sequence: CDR1 SGHRS, CDR2 YFSETQ. The CDR3 is made up of 16 amino acids. The CDR3 here is CASSLAPGPSGNTIYF. In DNA form, the CDR3 reads TGCGCCAGCAGCTTGGCCCCAGGACCCTCTGGAAACACCATATATTTT.

V gene TRBV3-1 (or the pseudogene TRBV3-2) combines with J gene TRBJ2-2; D is perhaps TRBD2 (5 bases). The CDR3 extends over 16 amino acids. The germline gives CDR1 LGHDT, CDR2 YNNKEL (reference sequence). V gave up 4 bases and J gave up 1 base, with 13 bases separating them. This chain's CDR3 is CASSPLAPGNTGELFF. The CDR3 DNA sequence: TGTGCCAGCAGCCCTCTAGCCCCCGGGAACACCGGGGAGCTGTTTTTT.

This clone was counted a single time. The chain joins TRBV18 to TRBJ1-4; D is unclear. This CDR3 region has 13 residues. The V gene lost 2 bases and the J gene lost 7 bases, with 8 bases spanning the gap. From germline, CDR1 is KGHSH and CDR2 LQKENI. The CDR3 DNA reads as TGTGCCAGCTCACCAGGGGAGATTGAAAAACTGTTTTTT. Translated, it gives CASSPGEIEKLFF.

The chain employs TRBV5-6 and TRBJ2-7; D perhaps matches TRBD1 (6 bases). The CDR3 totals 15 residues. Trimming cost V 4 bases and J 0 bases, with 14 bases left between them. Germline loops: CDR1 SGHDT, CDR2 YYEEEE. The DNA of the CDR3 is TGTGCCAGCAGCACATACAGGGTAGGCTCCTACGAGCAGTACTTC. Residues: CASSTYRVGSYEQYF. Looking up the rest from reference TRBV5-6 and TRBJ2-7 gives the full variable domain: DAGVTQSPTHLIKTRGQQVTLRCSPKSGHDTVSWYQQALGQGPQFIFQYYEEEERQRGNFPDRFSGHQFPNYSSELNVNALLLGDSALYLCASSTYRVGSYEQYFGPGTRLTVT.

The chain couples TRBV3-1 (or the pseudogene TRBV3-2) to TRBJ1-5; D remains unclear. CDR1 is LGHDT and CDR2 is YNNKEL in the germline V gene (reference sequence). V was shortened by 0 bases and J by 6 bases, with 6 bases between the two germline ends. The CDR3 totals 13 residues. CDR3 amino acids: CASSQDLAQPQHF. The CDR3 bases are TGTGCCAGCAGCCAAGATCTGGCTCAGCCCCAGCATTTT.

The gene calls are TRBV6-5 and TRBJ1-2, with 7 bases aligning to TRBD1. CDR1 MNHEY and CDR2 SVGAGI come from the germline V gene. This CDR3 contains 13 residues. V shed 7 bases and J 4 bases; nucleotides not matched to a gene: 6. CDR3 sequence reads: CASTRGGLYGYTF. CDR3 bases: TGTGCCAGCACTCGAGGGGGCCTCTATGGCTACACCTTC.

The CDR3 spells CASSLGQYNYGYTF. The CDR3 bases are TGTGCCAGCAGTTTAGGGCAATATAACTATGGCTACACCTTC. The chain employs TRBV28 and TRBJ1-2, with D unresolved. V lost 2 bases, J lost 1 base, and 8 bases lay in between. The CDR3 consists of 14 residues. Germline CDR1 and CDR2: MDHEN and SYDVKM.

The V and J genes are TRBV7-6 and TRBJ1-2; tentative D call: TRBD1 (5 bases). V was cut by 4 bases and J by 2 bases, with 14 bases left in between. The CDR3 length is 15 residues. Germline CDR1 SGHVS, CDR2 FNYEAQ. In DNA, the CDR3 is TGTGCCAGCAGCTCAACAGGTATGGGCAACTATGGCTACACCTTC. Translated, it gives CASSSTGMGNYGYTF.

V is TRBV10-1 and J is TRBJ2-3; 9 bases are a match to TRBD2. The V and J ends lost 6 bases and 2 bases, in that order; junction bases with no gene match: 9. This CDR3 is built from 16 residues. Germline loops: CDR1 WNHNN, CDR2 SYGVQD (reference sequence). CDR3 amino acids: CASSEASGVNTDTQYF. In DNA, the CDR3 is TGCGCCAGCAGCGAAGCTAGCGGGGTGAACACAGATACGCAGTATTTT.

The V and J genes are TRBV6-1 and TRBJ2-3; 9 positions agree with TRBD2. Germline lookup yields CDR1 MNHNS and CDR2 SASEGT. The CDR3 totals 17 residues. V was clipped by 2 bases and J by 0 bases; unmatched bases: 6. CDR3 in amino acids: CASSERRLAASTDTQYF. CDR3 in DNA: TGTGCCAGCAGTGAAAGACGACTAGCGGCTAGCACAGATACGCAGTATTTT.

The chain employs TRBV10-3 and TRBJ2-7; a possible D gene is TRBD2 (5 bases). Germline CDR1 and CDR2: ENHRY and SYGVKD. Trimming took 8 bases from V and 2 from J, leaving 10 bases between them. The CDR3 is 12 residues long. The CDR3 DNA follows: TGTGCCATCGGAAGGAGGACCTACGAGCAGTACTTC. Its translation: CAIGRRTYEQYF.

Turning to this clone: Other DNA sequences in this sample translate to the same CDR3. The V call is TRBV5-1, the J call TRBJ2-1; D remains ambiguous. The germline gives CDR1 SGHRS, CDR2 YFSETQ. CDR3 length equals 11 residues. V gave up 4 bases and J gave up 10 bases, with 9 bases separating them. CDR3 sequence reads: CASSLGGEQFF. For the CDR3, the DNA is TGCGCCAGCAGCCTAGGTGGAGAGCAGTTCTTC. The whole variable domain, remainder taken from reference TRBV5-1 and TRBJ2-1, is KAGVTQTPRYLIKTRGQQVTLSCSPISGHRSVSWYQQTPGQGLQFLFEYFSETQRNKGNFPGRFSGRQFSNSRSEMNVSTLELGDSALYLCASSLGGEQFFGPGTRLTVL.

This chain joins TRBV7-2 and TRBJ2-7; a possible D gene is TRBD1 (6 bases). The CDR3 sequence is 15 residues long. Per germline, CDR1 SGHTA and CDR2 FQGNSA. The V gene lost 1 base and the J gene lost 2 bases, with 12 bases spanning the gap. The CDR3 loop reads CASSLVEGGPYEQYF. CDR3 nucleotides: TGTGCCAGCAGCTTAGTAGAAGGGGGACCCTACGAGCAGTACTTC.

This chain uses TRBV5-8 with TRBJ1-5; D unresolved. This CDR3 comprises 14 residues. The V end lost 3 bases, the J end lost 4 bases, and 11 bases lay between the germline ends. CDR1 is SGHTS and CDR2 is YDEGEE in the germline V gene. CDR3 sequence: CASSSRAWNQPQHF. CDR3 DNA: TGTGCCAGCAGCTCGAGGGCCTGGAATCAGCCCCAGCATTTT.

This chain connects TRBV2 to TRBJ2-3; D is tentatively TRBD1 or TRBD2 (6 bases each). The CDR3 has 17 amino acids. The germline V and J ends were trimmed by 3 bases and 4 bases, with 20 bases remaining between them. CDR1 is SNHLY, CDR2 FYNNEI, per germline. CDR3 bases: TGTGCCAGCAGTGATGGTAGGGGGGACCCGGGCTCAGATACGCAGTATTTT. Residues: CASSDGRGDPGSDTQYF.

This clone was picked up a small number of times. The chain couples TRBV2 to TRBJ2-7; D unclear. The V gene lost 4 bases and the J gene lost 3 bases, with 10 bases spanning the gap. This CDR3 spans 13 amino acids. Per germline, CDR1 SNHLY and CDR2 FYNNEI. This CDR3 reads CASSAEVDYEQYF. The CDR3 DNA reads TGTGCCAGCAGTGCCGAAGTTGACTACGAGCAGTACTTC. The entire variable domain, with the rest obtained from reference TRBV2 and TRBJ2-7, is as follows: EPEVTQTPSHQVTQMGQEVILRCVPISNHLYFYWYRQILGQKVEFLVSFYNNEISEKSEIFDDQFSVERPDGSNFTLKIRSTKLEDSAMYFCASSAEVDYEQYFGPGTRLTVT.

The chain employs TRBV7-8 and TRBJ1-2; the D gene is possibly TRBD1 (5 bases). V shed 1 base and J shed 1 base, with 7 bases lying between them. Per germline, CDR1 SGHVS and CDR2 FQNEAQ. There are 14 residues in the CDR3. The DNA of the CDR3 is TGTGCCAGCAGCTTAGAAGGGGTTAACTATGGCTACACCTTC. The encoded protein is CASSLEGVNYGYTF.

The rearrangement links TRBV11-2 to TRBJ2-7; D unresolved. The germline gives CDR1 SGHAT, CDR2 FQNNGV. The ends were cut back, 5 bases at V and 3 bases at J, with 5 bases in the middle. This CDR3 spans 11 amino acids. CDR3 in amino acids: CASSQNYEQYF. CDR3 DNA sequence: TGTGCCAGCAGCCAAAACTACGAGCAGTACTTC.

The CDR3 DNA reads as TGTGCCAGCTCACCAGAGGGTCTCTCACCCCTCCACTTT. Its protein product is CASSPEGLSPLHF. The V and J genes are TRBV18 and TRBJ1-6; D not resolved. This CDR3 comprises 13 residues. Trimming removed 2 bases from V and 10 bases from J, with 9 bases in between. Per germline, CDR1 KGHSH and CDR2 LQKENI.